Reported below is one T cell receptor (beta chain). As yet, its antigen is unknown. A junction boundary mismatches the germline segment, possibly from a read error. Germline V gene data show CDR1 as SGDLS and CDR2 as YYNGEE. The CDR3 sequence is 15 residues long. This entry belongs to a study of T cell repertoires in cytomegalovirus infection. Across the whole study: Matching HLA type and CMV infection were both indicated by public TCR beta signatures.

Notes on the study in general: The ex vivo response was dominated by HLA-C-restricted CMV-specific TCR beta clonotypes. Cumulative public TCR beta family frequency identified CMV carriers with the relevant HLA.

Each CDR3 protein is one row after TCRdb ran MiXCR on the reads. The repertoire holds about 680,000 distinct CDR3 sequences, with about 24% as singletons. The rearrangement joins TRBV9 to TRBJ2-3; possible D gene TRBD2, 6 bases. The source material was CD8+ T cells from PBMCs. This receptor was taken from a human donor in good health (CMV status not recorded). Some clones in this sample may be carry-over from other donors' samples. DNA for the CDR3: TGTGTCAGCAGCGTGGCCGGGAGCCGCACAGATACGCAGTATTTT. It codes for CVSSVAGSRTDTQYF. The entire variable domain, with the rest obtained from reference TRBV9 and TRBJ2-3, is as follows: DSGVTQTPKHLITATGQRVTLRCSPRSGDLSVYWYQQSLDQGLQFLIQYYNGEERAKGNILERFSAQQFPDLHSELNLSSLELGDSALYFCVSSVAGSRTDTQYFGPGTRLTVL.